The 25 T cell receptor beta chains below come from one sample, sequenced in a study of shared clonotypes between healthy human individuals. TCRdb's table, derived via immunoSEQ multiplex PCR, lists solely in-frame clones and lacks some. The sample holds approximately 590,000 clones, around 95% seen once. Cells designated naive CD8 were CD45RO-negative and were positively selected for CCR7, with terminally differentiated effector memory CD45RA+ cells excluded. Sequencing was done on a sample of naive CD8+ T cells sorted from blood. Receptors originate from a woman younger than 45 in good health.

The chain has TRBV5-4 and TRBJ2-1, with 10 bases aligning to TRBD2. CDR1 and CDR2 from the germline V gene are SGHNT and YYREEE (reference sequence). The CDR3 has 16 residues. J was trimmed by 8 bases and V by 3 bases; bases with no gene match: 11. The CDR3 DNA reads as TGTGCCAGCAGCTCCTACCCTAGCGGGAGCGTCGATGAGCAGTTCTTC. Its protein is CASSSYPSGSVDEQFF. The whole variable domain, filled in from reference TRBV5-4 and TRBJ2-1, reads ETGVTQSPTHLIKTRGQQVTLRCSSQSGHNTVSWYQQALGQGPQFIFQYYREEENGRGNFPPRFSGLQFPNYSSELNVNALELDDSALYLCASSSYPSGSVDEQFFGPGTRLTVL.

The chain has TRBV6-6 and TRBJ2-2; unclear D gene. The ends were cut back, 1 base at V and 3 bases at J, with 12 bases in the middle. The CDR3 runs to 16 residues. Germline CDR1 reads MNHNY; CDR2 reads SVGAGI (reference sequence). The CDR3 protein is CASSYYLSLDTGELFF. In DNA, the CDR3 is TGTGCCAGCAGTTACTATTTAAGTCTCGACACCGGGGAGCTGTTTTTT.

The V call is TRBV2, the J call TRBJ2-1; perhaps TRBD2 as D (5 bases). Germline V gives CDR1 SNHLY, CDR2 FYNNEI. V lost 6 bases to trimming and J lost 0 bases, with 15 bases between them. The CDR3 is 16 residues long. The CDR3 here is CASSTKTGSSYNEQFF. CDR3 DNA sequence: TGTGCCAGCAGCACCAAGACTGGGAGCTCCTACAATGAGCAGTTCTTC.

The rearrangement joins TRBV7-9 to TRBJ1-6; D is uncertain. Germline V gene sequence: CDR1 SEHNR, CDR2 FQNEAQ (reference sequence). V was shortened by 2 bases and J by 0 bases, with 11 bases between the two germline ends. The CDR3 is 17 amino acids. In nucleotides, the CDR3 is TGTGCCAGCAGCTTAAAGACCGCGAGCTCCTATAATTCACCCCTCCACTTT. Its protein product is CASSLKTASSYNSPLHF.

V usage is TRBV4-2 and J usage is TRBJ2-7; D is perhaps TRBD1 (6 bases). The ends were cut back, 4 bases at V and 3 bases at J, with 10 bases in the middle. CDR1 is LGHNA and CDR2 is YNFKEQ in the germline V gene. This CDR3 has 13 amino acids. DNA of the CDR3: TGTGCCAGCAGCCCTCAGGACAGCTACGAGCAGTACTTC. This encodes CASSPQDSYEQYF.

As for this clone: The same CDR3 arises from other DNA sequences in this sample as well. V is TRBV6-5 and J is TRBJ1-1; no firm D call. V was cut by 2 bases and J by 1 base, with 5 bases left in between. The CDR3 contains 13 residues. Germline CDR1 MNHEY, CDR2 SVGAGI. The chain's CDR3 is CASSYRGNTEAFF. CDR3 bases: TGTGCCAGCAGTTACCGGGGGAACACTGAAGCTTTCTTT.

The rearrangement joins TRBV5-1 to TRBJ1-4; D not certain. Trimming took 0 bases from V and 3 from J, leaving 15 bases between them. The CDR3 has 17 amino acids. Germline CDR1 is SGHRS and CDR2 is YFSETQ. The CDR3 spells CASSLEPYRVSNEKLFF. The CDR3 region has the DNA TGCGCCAGCAGCTTGGAGCCTTACAGAGTATCTAATGAAAAACTGTTTTTT.

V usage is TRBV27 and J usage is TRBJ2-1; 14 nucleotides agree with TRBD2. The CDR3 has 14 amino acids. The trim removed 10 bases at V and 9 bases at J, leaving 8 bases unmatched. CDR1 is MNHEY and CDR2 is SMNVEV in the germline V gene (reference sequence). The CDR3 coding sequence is TGTGCCACCCAGGGACTAGCGGGAGATGGTGAGCAGTTCTTC. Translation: CATQGLAGDGEQFF.

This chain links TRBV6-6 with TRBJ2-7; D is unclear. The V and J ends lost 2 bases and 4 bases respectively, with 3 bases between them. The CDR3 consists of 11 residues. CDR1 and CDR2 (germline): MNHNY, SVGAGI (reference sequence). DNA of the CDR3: TGTGCCAGCAGTTACAGGTACGAGCAGTACTTC. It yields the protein CASSYRYEQYF.

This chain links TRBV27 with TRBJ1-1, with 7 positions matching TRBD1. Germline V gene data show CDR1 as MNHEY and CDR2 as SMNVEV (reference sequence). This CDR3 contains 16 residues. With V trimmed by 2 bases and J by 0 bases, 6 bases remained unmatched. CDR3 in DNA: TGTGCCAGCAGTTTAACCCTGGGACAGATGAACACTGAAGCTTTCTTT. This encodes CASSLTLGQMNTEAFF.

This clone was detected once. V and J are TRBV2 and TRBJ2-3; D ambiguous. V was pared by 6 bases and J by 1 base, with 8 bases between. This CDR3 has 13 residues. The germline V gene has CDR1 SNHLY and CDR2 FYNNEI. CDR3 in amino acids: CASRSLGTDTQYF. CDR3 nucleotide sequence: TGTGCCAGCAGATCATTAGGCACAGATACGCAGTATTTT.

CDR3 amino acids: CASSLALAGPYNEQFF. CDR3 DNA: TGTGCCAGCAGCTTAGCGCTTGCGGGACCCTACAATGAGCAGTTCTTC. J is TRBJ2-1 and V is TRBV7-2, with D perhaps matching TRBD2 (6 bases). CDR3 length: 16 residues. Germline V gene sequence: CDR1 SGHTA, CDR2 FQGNSA. Trimming removed 0 bases at V and 2 bases at J, with 11 bases between. Drawing the rest from reference TRBV7-2 and TRBJ2-1, the complete variable domain is GAGVSQSPSNKVTEKGKDVELRCDPISGHTALYWYRQSLGQGLEFLIYFQGNSAPDKSGLPSDRFSAERTGGSVSTLTIQRTQQEDSAVYLCASSLALAGPYNEQFFGPGTRLTVL.

The CDR3 sequence: CASSLPQTGTGNYEQYF. In nucleotides, the CDR3 is TGTGCCAGCAGTTTACCCCAAACCGGGACAGGGAACTACGAGCAGTACTTC. The chain has TRBV28 and TRBJ2-7; 9 bases match TRBD1. The junction had 11 bases not matched to a gene; V was cut back by 2 bases and J by 3 bases. This CDR3 has 17 residues. Looked up from germline, CDR1 is MDHEN and CDR2 is SYDVKM.

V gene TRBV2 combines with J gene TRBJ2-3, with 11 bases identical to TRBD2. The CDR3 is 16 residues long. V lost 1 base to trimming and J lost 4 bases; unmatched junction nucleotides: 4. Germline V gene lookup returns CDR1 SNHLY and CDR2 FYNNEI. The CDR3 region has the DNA TGTGCCAGCAGTGAAGGGACTAGCGGGTGGGCAGATACGCAGTATTTT. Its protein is CASSEGTSGWADTQYF. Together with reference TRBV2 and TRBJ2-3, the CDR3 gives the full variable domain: EPEVTQTPSHQVTQMGQEVILRCVPISNHLYFYWYRQILGQKVEFLVSFYNNEISEKSEIFDDQFSVERPDGSNFTLKIRSTKLEDSAMYFCASSEGTSGWADTQYFGPGTRLTVL.

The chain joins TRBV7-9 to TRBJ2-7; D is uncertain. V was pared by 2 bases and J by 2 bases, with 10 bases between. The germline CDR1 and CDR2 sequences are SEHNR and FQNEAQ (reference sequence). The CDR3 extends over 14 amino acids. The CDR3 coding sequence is TGTGCCAGCAGCTTATTGGACCCACCCTACGAGCAGTACTTC. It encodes CASSLLDPPYEQYF.

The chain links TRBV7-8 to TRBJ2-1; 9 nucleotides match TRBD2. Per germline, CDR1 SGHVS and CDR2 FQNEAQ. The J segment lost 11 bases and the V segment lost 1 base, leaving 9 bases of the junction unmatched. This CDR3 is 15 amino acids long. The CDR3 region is CASSLERTSVTQQFF. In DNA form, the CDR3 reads TGTGCCAGCAGCTTAGAGAGGACTAGCGTGACTCAGCAGTTCTTC.

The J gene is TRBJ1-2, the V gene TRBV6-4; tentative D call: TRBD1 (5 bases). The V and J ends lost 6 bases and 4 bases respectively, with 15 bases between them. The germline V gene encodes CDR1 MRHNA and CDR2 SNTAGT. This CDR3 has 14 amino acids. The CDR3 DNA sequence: TGTGCCAGCAGCGACGGGGGAGGGAGCTATGGCTACACCTTC. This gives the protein CASSDGGGSYGYTF.

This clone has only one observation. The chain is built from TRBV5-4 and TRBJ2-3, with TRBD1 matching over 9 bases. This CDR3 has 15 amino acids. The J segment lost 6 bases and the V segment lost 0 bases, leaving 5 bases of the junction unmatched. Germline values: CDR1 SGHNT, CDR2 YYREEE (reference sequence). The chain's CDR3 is CASSLVGTGHDTQYF. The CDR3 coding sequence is TGTGCCAGCAGCTTGGTTGGGACAGGGCATGATACGCAGTATTTT. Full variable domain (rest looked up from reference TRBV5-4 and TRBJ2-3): ETGVTQSPTHLIKTRGQQVTLRCSSQSGHNTVSWYQQALGQGPQFIFQYYREEENGRGNFPPRFSGLQFPNYSSELNVNALELDDSALYLCASSLVGTGHDTQYFGPGTRLTVL.

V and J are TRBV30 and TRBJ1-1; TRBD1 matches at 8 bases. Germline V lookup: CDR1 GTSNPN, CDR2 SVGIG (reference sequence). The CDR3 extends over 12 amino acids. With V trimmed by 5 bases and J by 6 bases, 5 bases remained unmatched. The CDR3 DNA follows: TGTGCCTGGCTACAGGGGGGGCCTGAAGCTTTCTTT. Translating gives CAWLQGGPEAFF.

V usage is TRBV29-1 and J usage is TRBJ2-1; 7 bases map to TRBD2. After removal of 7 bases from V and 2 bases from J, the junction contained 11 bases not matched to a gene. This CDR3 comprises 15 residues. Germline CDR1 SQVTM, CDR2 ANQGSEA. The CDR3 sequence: CSARNGTTTYNEQFF. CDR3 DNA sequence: TGCAGCGCCAGAAACGGGACTACCACCTACAATGAGCAGTTCTTC.

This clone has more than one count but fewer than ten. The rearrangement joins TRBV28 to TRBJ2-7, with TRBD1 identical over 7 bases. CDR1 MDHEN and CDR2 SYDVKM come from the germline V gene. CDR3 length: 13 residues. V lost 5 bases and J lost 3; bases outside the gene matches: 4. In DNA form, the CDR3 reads TGTGCCAGCAGTGCCGGGACAGACTACGAGCAGTACTTC. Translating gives CASSAGTDYEQYF.

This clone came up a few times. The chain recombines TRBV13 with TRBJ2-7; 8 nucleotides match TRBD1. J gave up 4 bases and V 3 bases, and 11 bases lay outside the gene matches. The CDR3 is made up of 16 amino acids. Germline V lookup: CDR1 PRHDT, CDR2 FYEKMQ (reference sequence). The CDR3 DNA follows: TGTGCCAGCAGCTTTCGCCGTAGGACAGGGTTTTACGAGCAGTACTTC. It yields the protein CASSFRRRTGFYEQYF.

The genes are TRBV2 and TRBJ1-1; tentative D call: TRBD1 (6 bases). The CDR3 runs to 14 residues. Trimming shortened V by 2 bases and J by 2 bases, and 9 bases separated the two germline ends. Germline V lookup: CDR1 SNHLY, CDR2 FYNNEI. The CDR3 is CASSERTANTEAFF. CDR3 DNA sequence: TGTGCCAGCAGTGAAAGGACAGCCAACACTGAAGCTTTCTTT.

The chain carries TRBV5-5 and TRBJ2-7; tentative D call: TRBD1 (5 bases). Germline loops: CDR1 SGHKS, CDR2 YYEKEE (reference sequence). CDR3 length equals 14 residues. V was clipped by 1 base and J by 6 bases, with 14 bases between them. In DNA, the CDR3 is TGTGCCAGCAGCTTGATGGTGGGGCATACCGAGCAGTACTTC. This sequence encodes CASSLMVGHTEQYF.

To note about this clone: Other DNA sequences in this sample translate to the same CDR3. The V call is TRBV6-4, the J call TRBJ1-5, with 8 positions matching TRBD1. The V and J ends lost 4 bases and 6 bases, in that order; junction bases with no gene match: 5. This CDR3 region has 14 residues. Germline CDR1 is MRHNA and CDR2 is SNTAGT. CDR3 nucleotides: TGTGCCAGCAGTGCAGGGGGCGCGGGTCAGCCCCAGCATTTT. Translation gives CASSAGGAGQPQHF.